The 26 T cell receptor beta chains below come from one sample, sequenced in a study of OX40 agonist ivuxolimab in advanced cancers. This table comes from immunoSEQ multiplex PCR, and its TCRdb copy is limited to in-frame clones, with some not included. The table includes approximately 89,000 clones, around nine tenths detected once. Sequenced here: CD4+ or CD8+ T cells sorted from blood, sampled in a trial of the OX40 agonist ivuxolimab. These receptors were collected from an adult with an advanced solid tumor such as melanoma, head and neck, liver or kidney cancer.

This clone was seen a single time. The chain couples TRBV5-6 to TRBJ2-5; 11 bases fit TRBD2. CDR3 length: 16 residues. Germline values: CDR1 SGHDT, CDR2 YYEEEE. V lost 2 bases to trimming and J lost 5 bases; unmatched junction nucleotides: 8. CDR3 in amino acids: CASSFSVAGGQETQYF. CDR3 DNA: TGTGCCAGCAGCTTTTCGGTAGCGGGGGGGCAGGAGACCCAGTACTTC.

This CDR3 is CASRDSNNSPLHF. The DNA of the CDR3 is TGTGCCAGTAGAGACAGCAATAATTCACCCCTCCACTTT. This sequence joins TRBV19 and TRBJ1-6, with D possibly matching TRBD1 (5 bases). This CDR3 has 13 residues. V was shortened by 6 bases and J by 5 bases, with 8 bases between the two germline ends. CDR1 is LNHDA, CDR2 SQIVND, per germline (reference sequence).

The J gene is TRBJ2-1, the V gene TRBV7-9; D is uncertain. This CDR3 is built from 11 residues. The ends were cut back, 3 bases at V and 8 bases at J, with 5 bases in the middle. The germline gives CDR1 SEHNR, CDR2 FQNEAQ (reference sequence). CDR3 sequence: CASSFIDEQFF. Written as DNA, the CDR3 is TGTGCCAGCAGCTTTATTGATGAGCAGTTCTTC.

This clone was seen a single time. CDR3: CASRFFGQETQYF. The DNA of the CDR3 is TGTGCCAGCAGGTTTTTTGGCCAAGAGACCCAGTACTTC. The rearrangement uses TRBV6-6 and TRBJ2-5; no firm D call. This CDR3 is built from 13 residues. Germline V gene lookup returns CDR1 MNHNY and CDR2 SVGAGI (reference sequence). The V gene lost 6 bases and the J gene lost 1 base, with 9 bases spanning the gap.

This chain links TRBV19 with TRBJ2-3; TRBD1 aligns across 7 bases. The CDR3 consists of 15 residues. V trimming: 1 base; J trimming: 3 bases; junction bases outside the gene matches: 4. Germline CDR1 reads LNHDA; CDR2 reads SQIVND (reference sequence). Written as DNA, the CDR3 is TGTGCCAGTAGTATAGGACAGGGTGCTACAGATACGCAGTATTTT. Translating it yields CASSIGQGATDTQYF.

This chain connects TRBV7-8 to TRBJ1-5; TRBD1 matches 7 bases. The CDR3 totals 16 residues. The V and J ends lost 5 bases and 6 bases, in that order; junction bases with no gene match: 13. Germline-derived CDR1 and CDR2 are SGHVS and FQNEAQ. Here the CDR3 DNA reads TGTGCCAGCAGCCCAACCGGGGAGGGGGCCGGTCAGCCCCAGCATTTT. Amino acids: CASSPTGEGAGQPQHF.

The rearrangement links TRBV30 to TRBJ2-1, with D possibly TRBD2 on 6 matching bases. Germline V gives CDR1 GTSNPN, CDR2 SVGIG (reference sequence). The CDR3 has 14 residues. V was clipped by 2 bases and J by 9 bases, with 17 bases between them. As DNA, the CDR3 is TGTGCCTGGAGTCTAGGGACTGTCTCAGTTGAGCAGTTCTTC. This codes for CAWSLGTVSVEQFF.

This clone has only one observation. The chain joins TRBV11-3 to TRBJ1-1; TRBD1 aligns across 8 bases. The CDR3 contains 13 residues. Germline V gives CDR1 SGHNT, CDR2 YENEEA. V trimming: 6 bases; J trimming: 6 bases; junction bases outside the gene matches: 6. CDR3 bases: TGTGCCAGCAGTGACAGGGGCAGGGCTGAAGCTTTCTTT. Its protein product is CASSDRGRAEAFF.

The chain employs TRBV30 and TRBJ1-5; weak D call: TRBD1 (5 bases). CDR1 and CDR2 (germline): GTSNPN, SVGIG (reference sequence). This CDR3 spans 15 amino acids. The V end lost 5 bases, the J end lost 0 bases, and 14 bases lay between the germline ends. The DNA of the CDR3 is TGTGCCTGGGGCGGAGGGACCCATAGCAATCAGCCCCAGCATTTT. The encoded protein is CAWGGGTHSNQPQHF.

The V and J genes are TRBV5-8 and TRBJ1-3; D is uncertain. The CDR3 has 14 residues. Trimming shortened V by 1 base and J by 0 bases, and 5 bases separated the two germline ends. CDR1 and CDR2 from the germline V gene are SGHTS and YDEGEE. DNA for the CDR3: TGTGCCAGCAGCTTGCTGATCTCTGGAAACACCATATATTTT. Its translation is CASSLLISGNTIYF.

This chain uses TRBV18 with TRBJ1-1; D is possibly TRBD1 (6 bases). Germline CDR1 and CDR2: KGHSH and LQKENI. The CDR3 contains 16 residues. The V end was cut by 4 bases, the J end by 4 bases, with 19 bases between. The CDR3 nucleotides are TGTGCCAGCTCACGCGATTCACAGGGATTCGGCACTGAAGCTTTCTTT. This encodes CASSRDSQGFGTEAFF. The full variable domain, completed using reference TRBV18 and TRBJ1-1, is NAGVMQNPRHLVRRRGQEARLRCSPMKGHSHVYWYRQLPEEGLKFMVYLQKENIIDESGMPKERFSAEFPKEGPSILRIQQVVRGDSAAYFCASSRDSQGFGTEAFFGQGTRLTVV.

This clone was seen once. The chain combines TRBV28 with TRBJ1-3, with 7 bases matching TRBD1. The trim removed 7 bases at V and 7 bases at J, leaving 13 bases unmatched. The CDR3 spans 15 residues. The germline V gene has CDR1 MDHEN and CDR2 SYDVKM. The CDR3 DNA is TGTGCCAGCAAACCGGGACAGTTTTTGGGGAACACCATATATTTT. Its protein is CASKPGQFLGNTIYF.

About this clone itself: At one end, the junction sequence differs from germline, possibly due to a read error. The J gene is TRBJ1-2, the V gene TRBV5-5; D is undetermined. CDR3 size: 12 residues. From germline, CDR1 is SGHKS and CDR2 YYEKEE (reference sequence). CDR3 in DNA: TGTGCCAGCAGCTTCCCGCCCAGGCGCAGCTACTTC. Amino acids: CASSFPPRRSYF.

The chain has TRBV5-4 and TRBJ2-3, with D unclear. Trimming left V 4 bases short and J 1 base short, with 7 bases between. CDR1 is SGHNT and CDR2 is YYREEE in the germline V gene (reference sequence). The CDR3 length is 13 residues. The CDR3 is CASSQAGTDTQYF. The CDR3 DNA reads TGTGCCAGCAGCCAGGCAGGCACAGATACGCAGTATTTT.

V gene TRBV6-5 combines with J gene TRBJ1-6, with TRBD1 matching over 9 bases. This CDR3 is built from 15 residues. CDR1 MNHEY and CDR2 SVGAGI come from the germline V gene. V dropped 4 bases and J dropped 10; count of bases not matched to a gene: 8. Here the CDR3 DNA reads TGTGCCAGCAGTTCACGGACAGGGGACAGGTCACCCCTCCACTTT. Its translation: CASSSRTGDRSPLHF.

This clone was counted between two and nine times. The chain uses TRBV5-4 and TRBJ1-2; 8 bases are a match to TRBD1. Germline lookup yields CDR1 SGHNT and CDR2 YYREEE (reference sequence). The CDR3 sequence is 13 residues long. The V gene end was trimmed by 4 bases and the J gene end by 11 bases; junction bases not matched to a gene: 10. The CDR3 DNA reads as TGTGCCAGCAGCCTTGGGGGGACAGGCCGATACACCTTC. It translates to CASSLGGTGRYTF.

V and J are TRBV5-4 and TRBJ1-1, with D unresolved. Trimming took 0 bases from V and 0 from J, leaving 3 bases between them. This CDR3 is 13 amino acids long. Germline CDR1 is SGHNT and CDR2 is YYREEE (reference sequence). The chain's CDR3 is CASSLAVNTEAFF. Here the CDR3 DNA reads TGTGCCAGCAGCTTGGCAGTGAACACTGAAGCTTTCTTT.

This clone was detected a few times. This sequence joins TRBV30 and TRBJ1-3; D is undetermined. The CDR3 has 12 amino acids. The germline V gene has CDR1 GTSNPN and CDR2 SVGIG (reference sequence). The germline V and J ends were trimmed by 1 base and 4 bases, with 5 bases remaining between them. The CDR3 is CAWSAQGNTIYF. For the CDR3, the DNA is TGTGCCTGGAGTGCCCAAGGAAACACCATATATTTT.

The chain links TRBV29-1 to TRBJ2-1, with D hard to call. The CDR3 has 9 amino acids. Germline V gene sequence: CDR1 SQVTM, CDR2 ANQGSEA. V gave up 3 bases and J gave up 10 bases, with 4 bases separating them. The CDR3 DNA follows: TGCAGCGTTGACAGCGAGCAGTTCTTC. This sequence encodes CSVDSEQFF.

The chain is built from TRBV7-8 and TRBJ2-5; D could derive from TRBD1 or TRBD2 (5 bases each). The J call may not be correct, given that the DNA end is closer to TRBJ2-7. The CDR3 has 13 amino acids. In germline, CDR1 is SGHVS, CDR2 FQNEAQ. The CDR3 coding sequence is TGTGCCAGCAGCCGAGGGGCCGACTACGAGCAGTACTTC. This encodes CASSRGADYEQYF.

DNA of the CDR3: TGTGCCAGCAATCGGGGCCGGGTCCAAGAGACCCAGTACTTC. Protein product: CASNRGRVQETQYF. This chain links TRBV5-4 with TRBJ2-5, with D perhaps assigned TRBD1 or TRBD2 (5 bases each). The CDR3 is 14 residues long. Germline V lookup: CDR1 SGHNT, CDR2 YYREEE (reference sequence). V lost 6 bases and J 1 base, leaving 13 bases between the germline ends. The whole variable domain, remainder taken from reference TRBV5-4 and TRBJ2-5, is ETGVTQSPTHLIKTRGQQVTLRCSSQSGHNTVSWYQQALGQGPQFIFQYYREEENGRGNFPPRFSGLQFPNYSSELNVNALELDDSALYLCASNRGRVQETQYFGPGTRLLVL.

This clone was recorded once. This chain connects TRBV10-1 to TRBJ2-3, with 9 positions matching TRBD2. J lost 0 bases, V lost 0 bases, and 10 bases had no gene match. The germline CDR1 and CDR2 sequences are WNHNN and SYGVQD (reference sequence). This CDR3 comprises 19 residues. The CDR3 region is CASSESLVASGASTDTQYF. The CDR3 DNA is TGCGCCAGCAGTGAGTCTCTCGTGGCTAGCGGGGCTAGCACAGATACGCAGTATTTT.

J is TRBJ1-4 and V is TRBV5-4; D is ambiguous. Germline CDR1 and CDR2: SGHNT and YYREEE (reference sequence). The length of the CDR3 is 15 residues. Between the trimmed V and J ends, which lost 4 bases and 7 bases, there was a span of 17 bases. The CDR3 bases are TGTGCCAGCAGCCCGGCGGGGAATCGGGGTGAAAAACTGTTTTTT. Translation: CASSPAGNRGEKLFF. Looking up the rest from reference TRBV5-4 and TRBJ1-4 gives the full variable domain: ETGVTQSPTHLIKTRGQQVTLRCSSQSGHNTVSWYQQALGQGPQFIFQYYREEENGRGNFPPRFSGLQFPNYSSELNVNALELDDSALYLCASSPAGNRGEKLFFGSGTQLSVL.

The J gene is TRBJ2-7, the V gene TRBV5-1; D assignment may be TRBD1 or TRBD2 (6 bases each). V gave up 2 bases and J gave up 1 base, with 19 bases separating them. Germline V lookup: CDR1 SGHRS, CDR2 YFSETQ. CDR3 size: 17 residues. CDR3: CASSLSSGASWSYEQYF. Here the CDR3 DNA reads TGCGCCAGCAGCTTATCCTCGGGGGCCTCGTGGTCCTACGAGCAGTACTTC.

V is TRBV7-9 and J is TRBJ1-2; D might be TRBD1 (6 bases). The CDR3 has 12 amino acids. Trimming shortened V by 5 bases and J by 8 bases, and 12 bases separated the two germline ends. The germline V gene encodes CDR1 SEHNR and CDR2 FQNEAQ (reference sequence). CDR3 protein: CASSDTGKGYTF. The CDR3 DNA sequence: TGTGCCAGCAGCGATACAGGGAAGGGCTACACCTTC.

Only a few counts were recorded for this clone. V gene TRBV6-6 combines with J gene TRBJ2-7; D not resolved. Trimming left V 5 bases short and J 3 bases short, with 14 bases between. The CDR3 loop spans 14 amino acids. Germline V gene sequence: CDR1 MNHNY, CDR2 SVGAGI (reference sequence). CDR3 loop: CASSGDPTLYEQYF. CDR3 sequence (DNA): TGTGCCAGCAGTGGGGATCCCACCCTCTACGAGCAGTACTTC.